Listed below are T cell receptor beta chains from one sample, sequenced in a study of spatial heterogeneity in lung cancer. TCRdb called the 5' RACE reads again in MiXCR, with one record for every CDR3 protein. The sample has about 4,000 distinct CDR3 sequences, 4.1% seen once. The sample in question was lung tumor tissue, obtained at surgery. The source is a male donor with early-stage non-small cell lung cancer. The CDR3 runs from the conserved cysteine through the conserved F or W. The D gene is left open where the match is weak. Size values are once, few and many counts, or a class for expanded clones, and some rows have none.

j_call,clone_size,v_call,d_call,cdr3_nt,cdr3_aa
TRBJ2-1,many,TRBV12-3/TRBV12-4,NA,TGTGCCAGCAGTTTAGCGGATGAGCAGTTCTTC,CASSLADEQFF
TRBJ2-3,few,TRBV19,NA,TGTGCCAGTAGTCCCCTGGAGAGCACAGATACGCAGTATTTT,CASSPLESTDTQYF
TRBJ2-5,many,TRBV10-1,NA,TGCGCCAGCAGCGCGGGACAGTGGCAGACCCAGTACTTC,CASSAGQWQTQYF
TRBJ1-2,many,TRBV24-1,NA,TGTGCCACCAGAGACAGCAACTATGGCTACACCTTC,CATRDSNYGYTF
TRBJ1-1,many,TRBV20-1,NA,TGCAGTGCTAGAGACAGGGTGGTGAACACTGAAGCTTTCTTT,CSARDRVVNTEAFF
TRBJ2-5,many,TRBV7-3,TRBD2,TGTGCCAGCAGCCTCGTTTGGGGCGGGAGAGAGACCCAGTACTTC,CASSLVWGGRETQYF
TRBJ1-5,NA,TRBV7-2,TRBD1,TGTGCCAGCGGACAGGGCAATAGCAATCAGCCCCAGCATTTT,CASGQGNSNQPQHF
TRBJ2-1,many,TRBV12-3/TRBV12-4,NA,TGTGCCAGCAGTTTTACCGGGGTTGAGCAGTTCTTC,CASSFTGVEQFF
TRBJ2-6,few,TRBV3-1,TRBD2,TGTGCCAGCAGCCCGACTAGCGGGAGGAGATATGGGGCCAACGTCCTGACTTTC,CASSPTSGRRYGANVLTF
TRBJ1-4,many,TRBV2,NA,TGTGCCAGCAGTGAAAGGGATTTGGCTCTCGAAGGAGAAAAACTGTTTTTT,CASSERDLALEGEKLFF
TRBJ1-5,many,TRBV29-1,TRBD1,TGCAGCGTTGGGACAGGGGGCGTAGGTCAGCCCCAGCATTTT,CSVGTGGVGQPQHF
TRBJ1-5,NA,TRBV2,TRBD1,TGTGCCAGCAGTGAAGTCCCGGGACAGGGTATTTCCAATGGCAATCAGCCCCAGCATTTT,CASSEVPGQGISNGNQPQHF
TRBJ2-5,many,TRBV5-4,NA,TGTGCCAGCAGCTTGGTGCTGAATGCGGGGACCCAGTACTTC,CASSLVLNAGTQYF
TRBJ2-3,NA,TRBV7-2,TRBD1,TGTGCCAGCAGCTTCAGGGGACAGGGGCCAGATACGCAGTATTTT,CASSFRGQGPDTQYF
TRBJ2-5,NA,TRBV7-9,NA,TGTGCCAGCAGCTCCCACCAAGAGACCCAGTACTTC,CASSSHQETQYF
TRBJ1-2,few,TRBV5-1,NA,TGCGCCAGCAGCTTCGACAGGAGGCCCGGCTACACCTTC,CASSFDRRPGYTF
TRBJ2-2,many,TRBV28,NA,TGTGCCAGCAGCGCGACAGCCCAACTTAACACCGGGGAGCTGTTTTTT,CASSATAQLNTGELFF
TRBJ1-5,medium-sized,TRBV30,NA,TGTGCCTGGAGTGTCGAGGGGAATCAGCCCCAGCATTTT,CAWSVEGNQPQHF
TRBJ2-1,medium-sized,TRBV6-5,NA,TGTGCCAGCAGTTACCAATCTGGTTACAATGAGCAGTTCTTC,CASSYQSGYNEQFF
TRBJ2-3,many,TRBV20-1,NA,TGCAGTGCTAGTAGCCTACAGGGGAGGGGCACAGATACGCAGTATTTT,CSASSLQGRGTDTQYF
TRBJ1-2,medium-sized,TRBV7-2,TRBD1,TGTGCCAGCAGTTTAAGTATGGGACAGGCCTTGTATAACTATGGCTACACCTTC,CASSLSMGQALYNYGYTF
TRBJ2-5,many,TRBV28,TRBD1,TGTGCCAGCAGTTCCCCGGGACAGAGGTACCAAGAGACCCAGTACTTC,CASSSPGQRYQETQYF
TRBJ2-7,many,TRBV2,NA,TGTGCCAGCGAGGCGGGCTCCTACGAGCAGTACTTC,CASEAGSYEQYF
TRBJ2-1,many,TRBV3-1,TRBD2,TGTGCCAGCAGCCGAGCGGGGGTTTACAATGAGCAGTTCTTC,CASSRAGVYNEQFF
TRBJ1-5,few,TRBV10-3,NA,TGTGCCATCAGTGAGTCGAAAGGGGTCAATCAGCCCCAGCATTTT,CAISESKGVNQPQHF
TRBJ2-5,medium-sized,TRBV2,NA,TGTGCCAGCAGTGAAGTCGTGGGGGGACCCCAAGAGACCCAGTACTTC,CASSEVVGGPQETQYF
TRBJ1-1,many,TRBV5-1,TRBD1,TGCGCCAGCAGCTTGGGCGCGACAGGGGACACTGAAGCTTTCTTT,CASSLGATGDTEAFF
TRBJ2-2,NA,TRBV11-3,NA,TGTGCCAGCAGCTTAACAGGGTACACCGGGGAGCTGTTTTTT,CASSLTGYTGELFF
TRBJ1-6,medium-sized,TRBV9,NA,TGTGCCAGCAACGCCCCGGGGGCAGGGAGGTTTTCACCCCTCCACTTT,CASNAPGAGRFSPLHF
TRBJ1-2,few,TRBV20-1,NA,TGCAGTGCCTATTCAGGGAAGGAAGGCTACACCTTC,CSAYSGKEGYTF
TRBJ2-5,medium-sized,TRBV13,TRBD2,TGTGCCAGCAGCCGATCTAGTAGCGGGGGCGCAGAGACCCAGTACTTC,CASSRSSSGGAETQYF
TRBJ1-4,medium-sized,TRBV2,TRBD1,TGTGCCAGCAGCGCCCCAGGGGGTTATGAAAAACTGTTTTTT,CASSAPGGYEKLFF
TRBJ1-1,many,TRBV20-1,NA,TGCAGTGCGATGCCGGGACACAAAAACACTGAAGCTTTCTTT,CSAMPGHKNTEAFF
TRBJ2-7,medium-sized,TRBV20-1,NA,TGCAGTGCTAGCTCCTACGGTAGATACGAGCAGTACTTC,CSASSYGRYEQYF
TRBJ1-1,many,TRBV10-3,NA,TGTGCCATCAGTGAATGGGAGAGGGGCACTGAAGCTTTCTTT,CAISEWERGTEAFF
TRBJ2-6,NA,TRBV12-3/TRBV12-4,NA,TGTGCCAGCAGTTTACACACACCGGGACGGGCCGTCGACGTCCTGACTTTC,CASSLHTPGRAVDVLTF
TRBJ2-1,many,TRBV9,NA,TGTGCCAGCAGCGTACTAGCTGGGGCCTCCTACAATGAGCAGTTCTTC,CASSVLAGASYNEQFF
TRBJ2-5,medium-sized,TRBV7-2,TRBD1,TGTGCCAGCAGCTTGGGGTGGCCGGGACAGGGGCAAGAGACCCAGTACTTC,CASSLGWPGQGQETQYF
TRBJ2-6,large,TRBV5-1,NA,TGCGCCAGCAGCTGGCCGGTGGGGCGCGACTCTGGGGCCAACGTCCTGACTTTC,CASSWPVGRDSGANVLTF
TRBJ2-3,many,TRBV7-3,NA,TGTGCCAGCAGCGAGACAGTCACAGATACGCAGTATTTT,CASSETVTDTQYF
TRBJ2-2,many,TRBV3-1,TRBD1,TGTGCCAGCAGCACCCGGACAGGGCGCGCCGGGGAGCTGTTTTTT,CASSTRTGRAGELFF
TRBJ1-1,medium-sized,TRBV7-9,NA,TGTGCCAGCAGCAGCACCGCCGCAGGGGACACTGAAGCTTTCTTT,CASSSTAAGDTEAFF
TRBJ2-7,medium-sized,TRBV6-1,TRBD1,TGTGCCAGCAGTGAAGCTTTGACAGGGGCCTACGAGCAGTACTTC,CASSEALTGAYEQYF
TRBJ1-5,medium-sized,TRBV19,NA,TGTGCCAGTAGCGCTGGTGGGGGGATCCTTCAGCCCCAGCATTTT,CASSAGGGILQPQHF
TRBJ2-7,medium-sized,TRBV28,NA,TGTGCCAGCAGTTTACAGACAAACTACGAGCAGTACTTC,CASSLQTNYEQYF
TRBJ1-1,many,TRBV5-4,NA,TGTGCCAGCAGGAGGGACCACATGAACACTGAAGCTTTCTTT,CASRRDHMNTEAFF
TRBJ1-1,many,TRBV12-3/TRBV12-4,TRBD1,TGTGCCAGCAGTTTGGGACAGGGTTTGATGAACACTGAAGCTTTCTTT,CASSLGQGLMNTEAFF
TRBJ2-2,many,TRBV11-3,NA,TGTGCCAGCAGCCTCAGATCCGGGCGGGGCTCAGGGGAGCTGTTTTTT,CASSLRSGRGSGELFF
TRBJ2-3,medium-sized,TRBV2,NA,TGTGCCAGCAGATCCAGACACCGACCTAGCACAGATACGCAGTATTTT,CASRSRHRPSTDTQYF
TRBJ2-1,medium-sized,TRBV5-8,TRBD2,TGTGCCAGCAGCTTTGGGACTAGCGGATCCTACAATGAGCAGTTCTTC,CASSFGTSGSYNEQFF
TRBJ2-2,many,TRBV28,NA,TGTGCCAGCAGCATTAACACCGGGGAGCTGTTTTTT,CASSINTGELFF
TRBJ2-2,many,TRBV27,NA,TGTGCCAGCAAGAGGGGATCGAGCACCGGGGAGCTGTTTTTT,CASKRGSSTGELFF
TRBJ2-5,medium-sized,TRBV5-4,NA,TGTGCCAGCAGCTTTCGTCGGCTAGCTGAGACCCAGTACTTC,CASSFRRLAETQYF
TRBJ2-2,medium-sized,TRBV19,NA,TGTGCCAGTAGTATGGGGGTCTCATTCCTAAACACCGGGGAGCTGTTTTTT,CASSMGVSFLNTGELFF
TRBJ2-3,medium-sized,TRBV7-8,TRBD1,TGTGCCAGCAGCTTAGGGGGGACAGACCTACGGGAGTATTTT,CASSLGGTDLREYF
TRBJ2-7,many,TRBV6-5,TRBD1,TGTGCCAGCAGTTACGGGAACAGGGGAAGTCGCGAGCAGTACTTC,CASSYGNRGSREQYF
TRBJ1-1,medium-sized,TRBV7-6,NA,TGTGCCAGCAGCCTCAGCAAGAACACTGAAGCTTTCTTT,CASSLSKNTEAFF
TRBJ1-2,many,TRBV3-1,TRBD1,TGTGCCAGCAGCCAAGGGACAGGGCCCTCGTATGGCTACACCTTC,CASSQGTGPSYGYTF
TRBJ1-1,many,TRBV10-3,NA,TGTGCCATCAGTGAGTTGATCGGGAACACTGAAGCTTTCTTT,CAISELIGNTEAFF